This is a list of T cell receptor beta chains from one sample in a study of blood T cell repertoires in COVID-19. The repertoire was sequenced with immunoSEQ multiplex PCR; TCRdb's copy has only in-frame clones and lacks some. The sample carries under 200,000 clones, roughly 84% recorded once. Source material: peripheral blood. The receptor source for this set is a man in his fifties with active or convalescent COVID-19. Both conserved end residues are part of each CDR3. The D gene is left open where the match is weak. The listing skips clone size in some rows; elsewhere it reads once, few, many or a size class.

j_call,clone_size,d_call,v_call,cdr3_aa,cdr3_nt
TRBJ1-6,.,.,TRBV11-2,CASSPAGLGANSPLHF,TGTGCCAGCAGCCCGGCGGGGTTAGGGGCAAATTCACCCCTCCACTTT
TRBJ1-1,.,TRBD1,TRBV11-3,CASSRRQGGTEAFF,TGTGCCAGCAGCCGGAGACAGGGGGGTACTGAAGCTTTCTTT
TRBJ2-3,.,.,TRBV19,CASSRSGDTQYF,TGTGCCAGTAGTCGTTCGGGGGATACGCAGTATTTT
TRBJ1-2,.,.,TRBV5-1,CASSLGNRESGYTF,TGCGCCAGCAGCTTGGGGAACAGGGAGTCTGGCTACACCTTC
TRBJ1-2,.,.,TRBV6-2/TRBV6-3,CASSTFRGELSGYTF,TGTGCCAGCAGTACTTTCAGGGGAGAGTTGAGTGGCTACACCTTC
TRBJ2-5,.,TRBD2,TRBV11-2,CASSLANSGSGETQYF,TGTGCCAGCAGCTTAGCAAATAGCGGGAGCGGAGAGACCCAGTACTTC
TRBJ2-1,.,TRBD2,TRBV9,CASSPYSRASGVGAYNEQFF,TGTGCCAGCAGCCCCTACTCGAGGGCTAGCGGAGTTGGGGCCTACAATGAGCAGTTCTTC
TRBJ2-7,.,TRBD2,TRBV6-6,CASRTSGRMNEQYF,TGTGCCAGCAGAACTAGCGGGAGGATGAACGAGCAGTACTTC
TRBJ2-3,.,.,TRBV7-3,CASSFPGTDTQYF,TGTGCCAGCAGCTTTCCGGGCACAGATACGCAGTATTTT
TRBJ2-1,.,.,TRBV27,CASSLLRGAAYNEQFF,TGTGCCAGCAGTTTACTCCGGGGGGCCGCCTACAATGAGCAGTTCTTC
TRBJ2-1,.,TRBD2,TRBV5-6,CASSRLAGLSYNEQFF,TGTGCCAGCAGCCGACTAGCGGGCCTCTCCTACAATGAGCAGTTCTTC
TRBJ2-5,once,.,TRBV7-2,CASSPQASREETQYF,TGTGCCAGCAGCCCCCAAGCTAGCAGAGAAGAGACCCAGTACTTC
TRBJ2-1,.,.,TRBV4-2,CASSQEDSSYNEQFF,TGTGCCAGCAGCCAAGAGGACAGCTCCTACAATGAGCAGTTCTTC
TRBJ2-3,.,.,TRBV28,CASRSGTDTQYF,TGTGCCAGCAGGTCGGGCACAGATACGCAGTATTTT
TRBJ1-4,.,TRBD1,TRBV2,CASSAGTDLEKLFF,TGTGCCAGCAGTGCCGGGACAGACCTTGAAAAACTGTTTTTT
TRBJ2-3,.,TRBD2,TRBV9,CASSVGGSGGPLDTQYF,TGTGCCAGCAGCGTAGGAGGTAGCGGGGGCCCATTGGATACGCAGTATTTT
TRBJ2-5,.,TRBD1,TRBV5-1,CASSLQGTKETQYF,TGCGCCAGCAGCCTACAGGGGACCAAAGAGACCCAGTACTTC
TRBJ1-2,.,TRBD1,TRBV4-1,CASSQDGGGQGVDGYTF,TGCGCCAGCAGCCAGGATGGCGGGGGACAGGGGGTCGATGGCTACACCTTC
TRBJ1-6,.,TRBD1,TRBV12-3/TRBV12-4,CASSWTGDSPLHF,TGTGCCAGCAGTTGGACAGGGGATTCACCCCTCCACTTT
TRBJ2-5,.,.,TRBV12-5,CASARGGAETQYF,TGTGCTAGTGCCCGAGGGGGGGCAGAGACCCAGTACTTC
TRBJ1-1,.,TRBD1,TRBV3-1/TRBV3-2,CASSQARGRGTEAFF,TGTGCCAGCAGCCAAGCAAGGGGGCGCGGCACTGAAGCTTTCTTT
TRBJ2-2,.,TRBD2,TRBV6-4,CASSGTSTGELFF,TGTGCCAGCAGTGGGACTAGCACCGGGGAGCTGTTTTTT
TRBJ2-1,.,TRBD2,TRBV4-1,CASSQEERGGPYNEQFF,TGCGCCAGCAGCCAAGAAGAGCGGGGGGGCCCCTACAATGAGCAGTTCTTC
TRBJ2-1,.,.,TRBV12-3/TRBV12-4,CASSPGRGNEQFF,TGTGCCAGCAGTCCAGGACGGGGAAATGAGCAGTTCTTC
TRBJ1-6,once,.,TRBV6-2/TRBV6-3,CASSTVGGNSPLHF,TGTGCCAGCAGTACGGTGGGGGGGAATTCACCCCTCCACTTT
TRBJ2-2,.,TRBD2,TRBV30,CAWTRTSARYGELFF,TGTGCCTGGACAAGGACTAGCGCTCGATATGGGGAGCTGTTTTTT